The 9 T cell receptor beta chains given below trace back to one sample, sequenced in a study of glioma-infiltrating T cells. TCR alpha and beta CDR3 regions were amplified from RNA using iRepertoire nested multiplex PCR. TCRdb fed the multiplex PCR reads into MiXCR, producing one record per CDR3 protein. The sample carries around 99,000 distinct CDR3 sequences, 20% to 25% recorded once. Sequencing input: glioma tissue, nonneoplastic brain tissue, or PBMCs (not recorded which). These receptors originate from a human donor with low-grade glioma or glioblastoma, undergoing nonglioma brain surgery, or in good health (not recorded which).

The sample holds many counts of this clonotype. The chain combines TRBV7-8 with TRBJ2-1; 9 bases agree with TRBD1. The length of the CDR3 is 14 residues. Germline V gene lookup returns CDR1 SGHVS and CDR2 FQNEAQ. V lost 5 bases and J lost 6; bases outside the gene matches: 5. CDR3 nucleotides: TGTGCCAGCAGCCACTCGACAGGGGGCAATGAGCAGTTCTTC. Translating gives CASSHSTGGNEQFF.

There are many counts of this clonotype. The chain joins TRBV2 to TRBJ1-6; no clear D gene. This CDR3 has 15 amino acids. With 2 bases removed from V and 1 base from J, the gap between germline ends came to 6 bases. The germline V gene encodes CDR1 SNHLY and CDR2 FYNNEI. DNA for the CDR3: TGTGCCAGCAGTGAACTAGGATCCTATAATTCACCCCTCCACTTT. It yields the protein CASSELGSYNSPLHF. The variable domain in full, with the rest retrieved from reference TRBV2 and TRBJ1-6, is EPEVTQTPSHQVTQMGQEVILRCVPISNHLYFYWYRQILGQKVEFLVSFYNNEISEKSEIFDDQFSVERPDGSNFTLKIRSTKLEDSAMYFCASSELGSYNSPLHFGNGTRLTVT.

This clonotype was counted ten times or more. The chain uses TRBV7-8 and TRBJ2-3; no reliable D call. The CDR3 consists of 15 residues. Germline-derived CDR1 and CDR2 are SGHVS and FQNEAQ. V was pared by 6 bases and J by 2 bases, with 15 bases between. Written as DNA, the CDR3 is TGTGCCAGCAGACCGACACTGGTGTTCACAGATACGCAGTATTTT. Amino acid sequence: CASRPTLVFTDTQYF.

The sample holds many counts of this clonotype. CDR3 region: CASKRRRGDNEQFF. The CDR3 nucleotides are TGTGCCAGCAAGAGGCGGCGGGGGGACAATGAGCAGTTCTTC. V usage is TRBV6-1 and J usage is TRBJ2-1; the match to TRBD2 covers 8 bases. Looked up from germline, CDR1 is MNHNS and CDR2 is SASEGT. The CDR3 contains 14 residues. Trimming at V came to 7 bases and at J to 5 bases, leaving 7 bases not matched to a gene.

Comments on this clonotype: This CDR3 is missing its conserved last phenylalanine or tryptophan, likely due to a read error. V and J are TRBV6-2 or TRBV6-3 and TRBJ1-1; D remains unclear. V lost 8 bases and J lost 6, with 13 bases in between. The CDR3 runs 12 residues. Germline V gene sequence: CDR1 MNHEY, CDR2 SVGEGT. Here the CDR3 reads CASFHGMAEAFS. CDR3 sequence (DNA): TGTGCCAGCTTTCATGGTATGGCTGAAGCTTTCTCT.

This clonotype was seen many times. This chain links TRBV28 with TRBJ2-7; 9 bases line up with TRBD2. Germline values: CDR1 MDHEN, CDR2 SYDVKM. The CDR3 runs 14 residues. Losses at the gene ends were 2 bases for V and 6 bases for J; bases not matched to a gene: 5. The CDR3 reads CASSLAGGTPEQYF. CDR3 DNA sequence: TGTGCCAGCAGTTTAGCGGGAGGGACGCCCGAGCAGTACTTC.

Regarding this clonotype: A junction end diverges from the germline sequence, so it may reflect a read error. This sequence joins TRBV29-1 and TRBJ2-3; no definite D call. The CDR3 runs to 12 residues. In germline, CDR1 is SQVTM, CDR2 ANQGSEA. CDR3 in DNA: TGCTGCGTTGCGGAACCCCCAGATACGTGTTATTTT. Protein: CCVAEPPDTCYF.

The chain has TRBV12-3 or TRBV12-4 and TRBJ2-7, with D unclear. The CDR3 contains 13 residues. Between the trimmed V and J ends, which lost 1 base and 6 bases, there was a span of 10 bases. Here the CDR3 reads CASSLVWRCEQYF. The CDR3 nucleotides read TGTGCCAGCAGTTTAGTTTGGCGTTGCGAGCAGTACTTC.

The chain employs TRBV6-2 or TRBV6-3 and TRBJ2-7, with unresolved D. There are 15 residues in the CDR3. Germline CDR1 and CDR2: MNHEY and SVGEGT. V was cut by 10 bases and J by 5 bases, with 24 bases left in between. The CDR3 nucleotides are TGTGCCACCCGAGACCTGTGGAATACCGTAAACGAGCAGTACTTC. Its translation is CATRDLWNTVNEQYF.